This TCR beta chain was sequenced in a study of shared clonotypes between healthy human individuals. This clone was seen a handful of times. Measured with immunoSEQ multiplex PCR; TCRdb has only the in-frame clones, and not every one. The sample shows about 1 million clones, around 78% of them seen only once. Trimming cost V 6 bases and J 3 bases, with 17 bases left between them. The CDR3 has 15 residues. The germline CDR1 and CDR2 sequences are WSHSY and SAAADI. The origin of this receptor is a man younger than 35 in good health. Some clones in this sample may be carry-over from other donors' samples. Sequencing was done on a sample of memory CD4+ T cells from PBMCs. As for subset: CD45RA-negative fraction. The chain employs TRBV10-2 and TRBJ1-2; possible D gene TRBD1, 6 bases. The CDR3 DNA is TGCGCCAGCAGCGCCAGACAGGCCCGTGACTATGGCTACACCTTC. Amino acid sequence: CASSARQARDYGYTF.